These T cell receptor beta chains were read from a single sample in a study of patients and donors after allogeneic stem cell transplantation. One entry per CDR3 protein, called by TCRdb with MiXCR from the RT-PCR reads. Here the sample spans approximately 200,000 distinct CDR3 sequences, roughly 38% being singletons. Material: blood, either unsorted or a sorted T cell fraction (not recorded which). The receptors stem from a human donor who was either an allogeneic HSCT recipient or a stem cell or donor lymphocyte infusion donor (not recorded which). It is not recorded whose cells these are; they may come from a transplant donor. CDR3s include the opening cysteine and the closing phenylalanine or tryptophan. D genes are given only for firm matches. Clone size is stated in some rows and not others, as once, few, many or a class when expanded.

CDR3nt	CDR3aa	j_gene	d_gene	v_gene	abundance
TGTGCCAGCAGTATCGGGATCCAAGCTTTCTTT	CASSIGIQAFF	TRBJ1-1	-	TRBV12-3/TRBV12-4	few
TGCAGCGTTGAGGGGCTTAACTATGGCTACACCTTC	CSVEGLNYGYTF	TRBJ1-2	-	TRBV29-1	few
TGCGCCAAGGGAAGGGACAACACCGGGGAGCTGTTTTTT	CAKGRDNTGELFF	TRBJ2-2	-	TRBV10-2	once
TGTGCCAGCAGTTTGCAGGGTCAGAACACTGAAGCTTTCTTT	CASSLQGQNTEAFF	TRBJ1-1	-	TRBV12-3/TRBV12-4	few
TGCAGTGCCAAAGGAGTCGGGACAGGGGAGGGTAACTATGGCTACACCTTC	CSAKGVGTGEGNYGYTF	TRBJ1-2	TRBD1	TRBV20-1	-
TGTGCCAGCAGTTATGGAGGGTTGAGGGGAACTAATGAAAAACTGTTTTTT	CASSYGGLRGTNEKLFF	TRBJ1-4	-	TRBV28	few
TGTGCCATCAGTGAGCGGGGTTCGTCCTACGGCTACACCTTC	CAISERGSSYGYTF	TRBJ1-2	-	TRBV10-3	-
TGCGCCAGCAGCTTGTTGCGCGACAGCGCGGATGGCTACACCTTC	CASSLLRDSADGYTF	TRBJ1-2	-	TRBV5-1	-
TGTGCCAGCAGCCAAGACCGGAGGACAGGAAACACCTTC	CASSQDRRTGNTF	TRBJ1-2	TRBD1	TRBV4-2	-
TGTGCCAGCAGTTTGGGAGCGGCACCCGAGACCCAGTACTTC	CASSLGAAPETQYF	TRBJ2-5	-	TRBV28	-
TGCAGCGTTGAACCCTGGTGGGCGGGGGGCCAAACGAGCACAGATACGCAGTATTTT	CSVEPWWAGGQTSTDTQYF	TRBJ2-3	TRBD2	TRBV29-1	few
TGTGCCAGCAGTTTACTGAAACCCAGGGGGCTGACCTTC	CASSLLKPRGLTF	TRBJ1-2	TRBD1	TRBV28	-
TGTGCCAGCAGCCGAGGACGGACTCCAGGAGCTTTCTTT	CASSRGRTPGAFF	TRBJ1-1	-	TRBV3-1	-
TGTGCCAGCAGAACCCAGGGATGGGATAATTCACCCCTCCACTTT	CASRTQGWDNSPLHF	TRBJ1-6	-	TRBV7-2	-
TGCAGCGTTACCGGTCCTGTGACAGCAATGAACACTGAAGCTTTCTTT	CSVTGPVTAMNTEAFF	TRBJ1-1	-	TRBV29-1	few
TGTGCCAGCAGTTACTCGAAGGATTTTGGGGGCTACACCTTC	CASSYSKDFGGYTF	TRBJ1-2	-	TRBV6-5	many
TGTGCCATCAGTGAGCCACGACAGGGTGGCCACGAGCAGTACTTC	CAISEPRQGGHEQYF	TRBJ2-7	TRBD1	TRBV10-3	-
TGTGCCAGCAGCTTCGTCGGACTCGCAGATGAGCAGTTCTTC	CASSFVGLADEQFF	TRBJ2-1	-	TRBV7-3	-
TGCAGTGCTAGACTATCAACTAGCGGCGACTTCAATGAGCAGTTCTTC	CSARLSTSGDFNEQFF	TRBJ2-1	TRBD2	TRBV20-1	-
TGCGCCAGCAGCTTGGAGGGGGCTGATGAGCAGTTCTTC	CASSLEGADEQFF	TRBJ2-1	TRBD1	TRBV5-1	-
TGTGCCAGCACCCCTGTGGGGGCCGATGGCTACACCTTC	CASTPVGADGYTF	TRBJ1-2	-	TRBV12-3/TRBV12-4	few
TGTGCCAGCAGAAATCTAGGGTGGAATCAGCCCCAGCATTTT	CASRNLGWNQPQHF	TRBJ1-5	-	TRBV2	few
TGTGCCAGCAGCCCCCGTCGCACAGATACGCAGTATTTT	CASSPRRTDTQYF	TRBJ2-3	-	TRBV9	-
TGCAGCGTTGAAGATATCGCAGCTGGCTACACCTTC	CSVEDIAAGYTF	TRBJ1-2	-	TRBV29-1	-
TGCGCCAGCAGCTTGGGTAGAGGCAGGAGCCCCTATAATTCACCCCTCCACTTT	CASSLGRGRSPYNSPLHF	TRBJ1-6	-	TRBV5-1	few
TGTGCCAGCAGTTTCTCGTATCAGCCCCAGCATTTT	CASSFSYQPQHF	TRBJ1-5	-	TRBV6-2/TRBV6-3	many
TGTGCCAGCAGTTTAGGGACGAAGAACACTGAAGCTTTCTTT	CASSLGTKNTEAFF	TRBJ1-1	-	TRBV28	few
TGTGCCAGCAGCGGAAACGGCGAGGTCCACAATGAGCAGTTCTTC	CASSGNGEVHNEQFF	TRBJ2-1	-	TRBV6-5	-
TGTGCCAGTAGCCAAGGGACAGGAACGGGGGGAGGCTACACCTTC	CASSQGTGTGGGYTF	TRBJ1-2	TRBD1	TRBV4-2	-
TGTGCCAGCAGACAGGGGAGGAACACTGAAGCTTTCTTT	CASRQGRNTEAFF	TRBJ1-1	TRBD1	TRBV12-3/TRBV12-4	-
TGTGCCAGCAGTACGACAAGTTACGAGCAGTACTTC	CASSTTSYEQYF	TRBJ2-7	-	TRBV28	-
TGCAGTGCTAGACGGGAAGTAGTCTCCTACGAGCAGTACTTC	CSARREVVSYEQYF	TRBJ2-7	-	TRBV20-1	-
TGTGCCAGCAGACCGACAGGGTACAACGAGCAGTACTTC	CASRPTGYNEQYF	TRBJ2-7	TRBD1	TRBV27	few
TGCGCCAGCAGCCATCGCCCAGGGGGAGGGAACACTGAAGCTTTCTTT	CASSHRPGGGNTEAFF	TRBJ1-1	TRBD1	TRBV5-1	-
TGTGCCAGCAGCTTGGACAGTTCATCCTACAATGAGCAGTTCTTC	CASSLDSSSYNEQFF	TRBJ2-1	-	TRBV5-6	few
TGTGCCAGCAGCAAAACCCAGAGAGCCTACAATGAGCAGTTCTTC	CASSKTQRAYNEQFF	TRBJ2-1	-	TRBV9	-
TGCGCCAGCAGCTTCGGGACAGGGGACGGCTACACCTTC	CASSFGTGDGYTF	TRBJ1-2	TRBD1	TRBV5-1	-